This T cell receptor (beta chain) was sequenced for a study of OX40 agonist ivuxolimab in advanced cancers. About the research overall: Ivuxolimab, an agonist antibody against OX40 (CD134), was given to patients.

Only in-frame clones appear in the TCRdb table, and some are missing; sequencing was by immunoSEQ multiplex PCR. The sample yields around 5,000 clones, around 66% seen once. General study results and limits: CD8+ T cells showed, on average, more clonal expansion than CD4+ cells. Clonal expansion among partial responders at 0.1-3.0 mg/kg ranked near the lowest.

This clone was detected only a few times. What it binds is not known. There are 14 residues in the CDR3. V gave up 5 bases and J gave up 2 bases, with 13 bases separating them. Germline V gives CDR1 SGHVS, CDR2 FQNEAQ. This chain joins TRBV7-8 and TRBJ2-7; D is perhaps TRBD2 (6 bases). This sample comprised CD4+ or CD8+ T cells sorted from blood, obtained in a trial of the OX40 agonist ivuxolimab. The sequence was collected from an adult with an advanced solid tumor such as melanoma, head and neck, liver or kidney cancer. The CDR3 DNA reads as TGTGCCAGCAGCCCCACCGGGGGAACCTACGAGCAGTACTTC. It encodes CASSPTGGTYEQYF. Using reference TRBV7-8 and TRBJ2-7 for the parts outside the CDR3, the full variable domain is GAGVSQSPRYKVAKRGQDVALRCDPISGHVSLFWYQQALGQGPEFLTYFQNEAQLDKSGLPSDRFFAERPEGSVSTLKIQRTQQEDSAVYLCASSPTGGTYEQYFGPGTRLTVT.